The 9 T cell receptor beta chains in this list originate from one sample, sequenced in a study of T cells in Graves' hyperthyroidism and ophthalmopathy. Using RNA transcripts as the source, TCR beta CDR3 regions were amplified. HTBI primers were the set used in a first-round RT-PCR of the TCR CDR3. TCRdb reprocessed the multiplex PCR reads via MiXCR and lists one record per CDR3 protein. The sample carries under 450,000 distinct CDR3 sequences, about 13% recorded once. Sequencing input: blood. The receptors derive from a man under 40 with Graves' hyperthyroidism that later progressed to Graves' ophthalmopathy.

The table lists this clonotype with many counts. This chain uses TRBV27 with TRBJ2-7, with TRBD2 matching 10 bases. CDR1 MNHEY and CDR2 SMNVEV come from the germline V gene (reference sequence). V gave up 5 bases and J gave up 0 bases; unmatched junction bases: 4. This CDR3 spans 15 amino acids. The CDR3, as DNA: TGTGCCAGCAGTCTTAGCGGGGGGCACTCCTACGAGCAGTACTTC. Translated: CASSLSGGHSYEQYF.

The sample holds a few counts of this clonotype. The V gene is TRBV12-3 or TRBV12-4, the J gene TRBJ1-4; D remains ambiguous. CDR3 length equals 15 residues. V dropped 3 bases and J dropped 7 bases, with 15 bases sitting between them. CDR3 bases: TGTGCCAGCAGTTTTTCATCTGGGTGGGGTGAAAAACTGTTTTTT. It is translated as CASSFSSGWGEKLFF.

This clonotype was found many times. J is TRBJ2-3 and V is TRBV2; 9 nucleotides agree with TRBD1. Per germline, CDR1 SNHLY and CDR2 FYNNEI. The CDR3 loop spans 17 amino acids. Trimming cost V 7 bases and J 1 base; bases outside gene matches: 12. CDR3 nucleotides: TGTGCCAGCAACACAGTGCTTGGGACAGGGCGCACAGATACGCAGTATTTT. This translates into CASNTVLGTGRTDTQYF.

This clonotype appeared many times. The CDR3 reads CASSPGPSSGETQYF. The CDR3 region has the DNA TGTGCCAGCAGCCCCGGACCGAGCTCCGGGGAGACCCAGTACTTC. The V gene is TRBV2, the J gene TRBJ2-5, with no clear D. The ends were cut back, 6 bases at V and 5 bases at J, with 19 bases in the middle. The CDR3 sequence is 15 residues long. CDR1 and CDR2 from the germline V gene are SNHLY and FYNNEI.

This clonotype was found many times. The chain joins TRBV7-3 to TRBJ2-7; D gene ambiguous. Germline V gene lookup returns CDR1 SGHTA and CDR2 FQGTGA. With 1 base removed from V and 2 bases from J, the gap between germline ends came to 9 bases. The CDR3 extends over 14 amino acids. The CDR3 spells CASSLSSLTYEQYF. The CDR3 nucleotides are TGTGCCAGCAGCTTAAGCAGCCTCACCTACGAGCAGTACTTC.

This clonotype has only a few counts. This chain connects TRBV24-1 to TRBJ1-1; D is possibly TRBD1 (5 bases). The CDR3 spans 13 residues. The ends were cut back, 7 bases at V and 0 bases at J, with 8 bases in the middle. Germline CDR1 KGHDR, CDR2 SFDVKD. The CDR3 nucleotides read TGTGCCACCAGCGACAGTATGAACACTGAAGCTTTCTTT. As protein: CATSDSMNTEAFF.

This clonotype has a handful of counts. This sequence joins TRBV10-3 and TRBJ1-4; possible D gene TRBD1, 5 bases. This CDR3 comprises 15 residues. Germline CDR1 is ENHRY and CDR2 is SYGVKD. Trimming cost V 6 bases and J 0 bases, with 11 bases left between them. The CDR3 is CAIRGGTATNEKLFF. In nucleotides, the CDR3 is TGTGCCATCAGGGGGGGGACTGCAACTAATGAAAAACTGTTTTTT.

This clonotype was detected ten times or more. Here the CDR3 reads CASSVGGDSYGYTF. The CDR3 nucleotides read TGTGCCAGCAGCGTAGGGGGGGACAGCTATGGCTACACCTTC. The V gene is TRBV9, the J gene TRBJ1-2; 7 bases are a match to TRBD1. This CDR3 contains 14 residues. With 0 bases clipped from V and 4 bases from J, the junction kept 3 bases outside the gene matches. Germline CDR1 reads SGDLS; CDR2 reads YYNGEE.

This clonotype was observed many times. The V and J genes are TRBV12-3 or TRBV12-4 and TRBJ1-1; possibly TRBD1 for D (6 bases). This CDR3 spans 14 amino acids. V gave up 0 bases and J gave up 5 bases, with 10 bases separating them. CDR3 nucleotides: TGTGCCAGCAGTTTAGCCGACAGGTTAACTGAAGCTTTCTTT. Translating it yields CASSLADRLTEAFF.